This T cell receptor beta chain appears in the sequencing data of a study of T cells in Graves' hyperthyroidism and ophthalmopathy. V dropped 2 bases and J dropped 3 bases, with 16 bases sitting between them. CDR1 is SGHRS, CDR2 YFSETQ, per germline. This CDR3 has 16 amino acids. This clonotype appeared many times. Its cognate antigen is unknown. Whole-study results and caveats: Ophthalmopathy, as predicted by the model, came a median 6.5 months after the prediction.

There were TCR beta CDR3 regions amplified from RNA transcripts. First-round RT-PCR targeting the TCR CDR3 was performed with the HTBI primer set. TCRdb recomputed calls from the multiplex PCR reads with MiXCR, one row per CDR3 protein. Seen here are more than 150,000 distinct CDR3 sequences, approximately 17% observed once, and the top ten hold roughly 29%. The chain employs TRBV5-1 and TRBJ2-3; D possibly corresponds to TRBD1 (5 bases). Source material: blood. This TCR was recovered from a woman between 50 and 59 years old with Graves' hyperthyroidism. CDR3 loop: CASSFGPAGQTDTQYF. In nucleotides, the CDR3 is TGCGCCAGCAGCTTCGGCCCAGCAGGGCAGACAGATACGCAGTATTTT.